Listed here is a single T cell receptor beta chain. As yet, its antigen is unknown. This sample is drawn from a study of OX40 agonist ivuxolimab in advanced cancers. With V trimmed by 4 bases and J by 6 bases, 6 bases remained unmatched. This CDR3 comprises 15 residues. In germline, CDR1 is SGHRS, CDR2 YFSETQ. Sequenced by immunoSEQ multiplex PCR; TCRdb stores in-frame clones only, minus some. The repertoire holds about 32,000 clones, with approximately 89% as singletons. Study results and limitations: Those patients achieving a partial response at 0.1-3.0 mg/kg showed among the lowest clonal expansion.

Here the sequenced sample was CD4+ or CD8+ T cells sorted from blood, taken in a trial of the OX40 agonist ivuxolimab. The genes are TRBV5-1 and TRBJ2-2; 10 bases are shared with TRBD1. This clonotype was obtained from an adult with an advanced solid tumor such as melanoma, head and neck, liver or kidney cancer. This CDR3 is CASSPGTGDAGELFF. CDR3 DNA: TGCGCCAGCAGCCCTGGGACAGGGGACGCCGGGGAGCTGTTTTTT.